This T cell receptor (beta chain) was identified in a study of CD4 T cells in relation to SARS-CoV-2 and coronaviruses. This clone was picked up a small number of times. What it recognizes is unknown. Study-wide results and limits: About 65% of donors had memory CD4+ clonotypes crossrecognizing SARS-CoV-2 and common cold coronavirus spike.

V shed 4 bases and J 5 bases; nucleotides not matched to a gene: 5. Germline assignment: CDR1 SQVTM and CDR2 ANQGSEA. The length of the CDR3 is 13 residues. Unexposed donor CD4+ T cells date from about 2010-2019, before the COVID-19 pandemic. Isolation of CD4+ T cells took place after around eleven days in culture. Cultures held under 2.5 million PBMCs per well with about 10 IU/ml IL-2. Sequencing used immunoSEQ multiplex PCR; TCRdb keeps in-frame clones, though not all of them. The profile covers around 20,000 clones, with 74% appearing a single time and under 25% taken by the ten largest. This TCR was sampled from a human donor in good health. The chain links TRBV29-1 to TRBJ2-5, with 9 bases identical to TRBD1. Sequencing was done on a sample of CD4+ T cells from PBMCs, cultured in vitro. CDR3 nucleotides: TGCAGCGTTGGGGGACAGGGCGGGGAGACCCAGTACTTC. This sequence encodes CSVGGQGGETQYF.